The rows below give T cell receptor beta chains drawn from one sample of a study of neurological immune-mediated disorders. Using its own MiXCR run on the 5' RACE reads, TCRdb lists one record per CDR3 protein. The repertoire includes roughly 48,000 distinct CDR3 sequences, about 5% of them detected once, and 1.1% to 1.5% sits in the top ten. The sample was CD4+ T cells from blood. The receptors derive from a woman under 30 with multiple sclerosis. CDR3s include the opening cysteine and the closing phenylalanine or tryptophan. The order of the fields is D gene, clone size, J gene, V gene, CDR3 DNA, CDR3 protein. The D gene is left open where the match is weak. Size values are once, few and many counts, or a class for expanded clones, and some rows have none.

D gene: TRBD1
clone size: many
J gene: TRBJ1-2
V gene: TRBV4-3
CDR3 DNA: TGCGCCAGCAGTACGGACAGGGGTGGATATGGCTACACCTTC
CDR3 protein: CASSTDRGGYGYTF

D gene: NA
clone size: many
J gene: TRBJ1-2
V gene: TRBV20-1
CDR3 DNA: TGCAGTGCTACCGGGGCCGTGGACTATGGCTACACCTTC
CDR3 protein: CSATGAVDYGYTF

D gene: NA
clone size: many
J gene: TRBJ2-3
V gene: TRBV7-3
CDR3 DNA: TGTGCCAGCAGCCTTGACCTTAGCACAGATACGCAGTATTTT
CDR3 protein: CASSLDLSTDTQYF

D gene: TRBD1
clone size: many
J gene: TRBJ1-2
V gene: TRBV20-1
CDR3 DNA: TGCAGTGCCACCCGACAGGGCCACTATGGCTACACCTTC
CDR3 protein: CSATRQGHYGYTF

D gene: NA
clone size: few
J gene: TRBJ2-7
V gene: TRBV30
CDR3 DNA: TGTGCCTGGAGTGTTAGTACGGGCCGACCTAGGGAGCAGTACTTC
CDR3 protein: CAWSVSTGRPREQYF

D gene: NA
clone size: many
J gene: TRBJ1-2
V gene: TRBV7-2
CDR3 DNA: TGTGCCAGCAACTGGATCTATGGCTACACCTTC
CDR3 protein: CASNWIYGYTF

D gene: TRBD1
clone size: medium-sized
J gene: TRBJ1-1
V gene: TRBV10-3
CDR3 DNA: TGTGCCATCAGACCGGGACAGTCGAACACTGAAGCTTTCTTT
CDR3 protein: CAIRPGQSNTEAFF

D gene: NA
clone size: many
J gene: TRBJ2-1
V gene: TRBV29-1
CDR3 DNA: TGCAGCGTTGGGGAGAGGAGCTCCTACAATGAGCAGTTCTTC
CDR3 protein: CSVGERSSYNEQFF

D gene: NA
clone size: few
J gene: TRBJ1-2
V gene: TRBV19
CDR3 DNA: TGTGCCAGTAGCAGGACAGAGGATGGCTACACCTTC
CDR3 protein: CASSRTEDGYTF

D gene: NA
clone size: many
J gene: TRBJ1-2
V gene: TRBV2
CDR3 DNA: TGTGCCAGCCGCCAGATGACAGCCGAATCTGGCTACACCTTC
CDR3 protein: CASRQMTAESGYTF

D gene: NA
clone size: many
J gene: TRBJ1-2
V gene: TRBV20-1
CDR3 DNA: TGCAGTGCTAGAGATCGGAGGCGAACTAACTATGGCTACACCTTC
CDR3 protein: CSARDRRRTNYGYTF

D gene: TRBD2
clone size: few
J gene: TRBJ2-1
V gene: TRBV2
CDR3 DNA: TGTGCCACCCTAGCGGGAGTAGAGCACGATGAGCAGTTCTTC
CDR3 protein: CATLAGVEHDEQFF

D gene: NA
clone size: many
J gene: TRBJ2-3
V gene: TRBV5-1
CDR3 DNA: TGCGCCAGCAGCGAAAGGAGGTTTACCACAGATACGCAGTATTTT
CDR3 protein: CASSERRFTTDTQYF

D gene: NA
clone size: medium-sized
J gene: TRBJ1-1
V gene: TRBV7-9
CDR3 DNA: TGTGCCAGCAGCTTAGGATCCGTTAACACTGAAGCTTTCTTT
CDR3 protein: CASSLGSVNTEAFF

D gene: NA
clone size: many
J gene: TRBJ2-3
V gene: TRBV2
CDR3 DNA: TGTGCCAGCAGTGAAGCCGGCTTGATTAAAGATACGCAGTATTTT
CDR3 protein: CASSEAGLIKDTQYF

D gene: NA
clone size: many
J gene: TRBJ1-6
V gene: TRBV6-1
CDR3 DNA: TGTGCCAGCAGTGAAGCGATGCGACAATGGGTTTCACCCCTCCACTTT
CDR3 protein: CASSEAMRQWVSPLHF

D gene: NA
clone size: many
J gene: TRBJ2-5
V gene: TRBV6-2/TRBV6-3
CDR3 DNA: TGTGCCAGCAGTTACTCGCCGGGGGTAGAGACCCAGTACTTC
CDR3 protein: CASSYSPGVETQYF

D gene: TRBD1
clone size: NA
J gene: TRBJ2-5
V gene: TRBV28
CDR3 DNA: TGTGCCAGCAGCGCGGGACAGGGTCGTGAGACCCAGTACTTC
CDR3 protein: CASSAGQGRETQYF

D gene: NA
clone size: NA
J gene: TRBJ2-1
V gene: TRBV5-5
CDR3 DNA: TGTGCCAACAGCGGGTTGACGACCCTCGACGATGGGCAGTTCTTC
CDR3 protein: CANSGLTTLDDGQFF

D gene: TRBD2
clone size: NA
J gene: TRBJ2-1
V gene: TRBV3-1
CDR3 DNA: TGTGCCAGCAGCCAAGATCTGCGGGGGGGAAACAATGAGCAGTTCTTC
CDR3 protein: CASSQDLRGGNNEQFF

D gene: TRBD2
clone size: NA
J gene: TRBJ2-2
V gene: TRBV20-1
CDR3 DNA: TGCAGTGCTAGTGCGGCTAGCGGGTCGGGCGGGGAGCTGTTTTTT
CDR3 protein: CSASAASGSGGELFF

D gene: NA
clone size: NA
J gene: TRBJ2-2
V gene: TRBV10-2
CDR3 DNA: TGCGCCAGCAGTGACCGGGGGACCGGGGAGCTGTTTTTT
CDR3 protein: CASSDRGTGELFF

D gene: TRBD1
clone size: NA
J gene: TRBJ2-1
V gene: TRBV20-1
CDR3 DNA: TGCAGTGCTACTGGACAGGTCGGTTCCTACAATGAGCAGTTCTTC
CDR3 protein: CSATGQVGSYNEQFF

D gene: NA
clone size: NA
J gene: TRBJ1-1
V gene: TRBV20-1
CDR3 DNA: TGCAGTGCTAGAGTGTTTTTAGAACAGGACACTGAAGCTTTCTTT
CDR3 protein: CSARVFLEQDTEAFF

D gene: NA
clone size: many
J gene: TRBJ2-3
V gene: TRBV5-1
CDR3 DNA: TGCGCCAGCAGCTTGAGATACGGCGGGAGCACAGATACGCAGTATTTT
CDR3 protein: CASSLRYGGSTDTQYF

D gene: TRBD2
clone size: many
J gene: TRBJ2-7
V gene: TRBV20-1
CDR3 DNA: TGCAGTGCTAGAGAGGTTGCTAGCGGGGGGCCTACGGGGTCCGAGCAGTACTTC
CDR3 protein: CSAREVASGGPTGSEQYF

D gene: NA
clone size: few
J gene: TRBJ2-5
V gene: TRBV11-2
CDR3 DNA: TGTGCCAGCAGCCACCACGGGACACAAGAGACCCAGTACTTC
CDR3 protein: CASSHHGTQETQYF

D gene: TRBD1
clone size: many
J gene: TRBJ2-3
V gene: TRBV24-1
CDR3 DNA: TGTGCCACCAGTGATGTGCGACAGGGGGTCACAGATACGCAGTATTTT
CDR3 protein: CATSDVRQGVTDTQYF

D gene: NA
clone size: many
J gene: TRBJ2-3
V gene: TRBV12-3/TRBV12-4
CDR3 DNA: TGTGCCAGCAGTTTATGGGCGGCCGGCACAGATACGCAGTATTTT
CDR3 protein: CASSLWAAGTDTQYF

D gene: NA
clone size: many
J gene: TRBJ1-2
V gene: TRBV6-6
CDR3 DNA: TGTGCCAGCAGTTACTCAGGAGAGGGGACCTATGGCTACACCTTC
CDR3 protein: CASSYSGEGTYGYTF

D gene: NA
clone size: many
J gene: TRBJ1-5
V gene: TRBV28
CDR3 DNA: TGTGCCAGCAGTTCCCCCCCCGGATCTAGGATCCCGGTGTCTCAGCCCCAGCATTTT
CDR3 protein: CASSSPPGSRIPVSQPQHF

D gene: NA
clone size: many
J gene: TRBJ2-3
V gene: TRBV20-1
CDR3 DNA: TGCAGTGCTAGCCAGGGAACTCTTAGGACAGATACGCAGTATTTT
CDR3 protein: CSASQGTLRTDTQYF

D gene: NA
clone size: many
J gene: TRBJ1-5
V gene: TRBV6-2/TRBV6-3
CDR3 DNA: TGTGCCAGCAGACTTTCTCGGGATAATCAGCCCCAGCATTTT
CDR3 protein: CASRLSRDNQPQHF